A single sample is the source of the 23 T cell receptor beta chains below, sequenced in a study of blood T cell repertoires in COVID-19. Method: immunoSEQ multiplex PCR; TCRdb's copy keeps in-frame clones and lacks some. The repertoire holds 230,000 or so clones, roughly 87% seen once, with 1.9% in the top ten. The specimen was peripheral blood. The receptor set was obtained from a man aged 40-49 years with active or convalescent COVID-19.

V and J are TRBV10-3 and TRBJ1-5, with 7 nucleotides matching TRBD1. This CDR3 is built from 17 residues. The trim removed 2 bases at V and 4 bases at J, leaving 11 bases unmatched. CDR1 and CDR2 from the germline V gene are ENHRY and SYGVKD. The CDR3 DNA is TGTGCCATCAGTGAGCCATCTACAGGGGCCGTGAATCAGCCCCAGCATTTT. It yields the protein CAISEPSTGAVNQPQHF.

This clone was observed a few times. The rearrangement uses TRBV19 and TRBJ1-5; possible D gene TRBD1, 6 bases. The germline V gene encodes CDR1 LNHDA and CDR2 SQIVND (reference sequence). Trimming removed 2 bases from V and 7 bases from J, with 18 bases in between. The CDR3 sequence is 16 residues long. The chain's CDR3 is CASSIRGGSDRQPQHF. The CDR3 DNA follows: TGTGCCAGTAGTATAAGGGGGGGGTCGGATCGACAGCCCCAGCATTTT. Based on the CDR3 plus reference TRBV19 and TRBJ1-5, the full variable domain is DGGITQSPKYLFRKEGQNVTLSCEQNLNHDAMYWYRQDPGQGLRLIYYSQIVNDFQKGDIAEGYSVSREKKESFPLTVTSAQKNPTAFYLCASSIRGGSDRQPQHFGDGTRLSIL.

The chain joins TRBV9 to TRBJ2-5; D gene unclear. Per germline, CDR1 SGDLS and CDR2 YYNGEE. V lost 0 bases and J lost 12, with 21 bases in between. This CDR3 spans 15 amino acids. The CDR3 here is CASSVAGQPKSLKYF. The CDR3 DNA reads as TGTGCCAGCAGCGTAGCTGGGCAGCCCAAGAGTTTGAAGTACTTC.

This clone appeared a few times. The V gene is TRBV12-3 or TRBV12-4, the J gene TRBJ1-1, with D maybe TRBD1 (5 bases). The CDR3 has 12 residues. V was pared by 5 bases and J by 7 bases, with 11 bases between. CDR3 bases: TGTGCCAGCAGTCGAGGACATATTGAAGCTTTCTTT. Translated: CASSRGHIEAFF.

Concerning this clone itself: The identical CDR3 is also encoded by other nucleotide sequences in the sample. This chain uses TRBV27 with TRBJ2-3; D is possibly TRBD2 (5 bases). This CDR3 has 11 amino acids. The V gene's germline CDR1 is MNHEY and CDR2 SMNVEV (reference sequence). V gave up 5 bases and J gave up 5 bases, with 5 bases separating them. CDR3 nucleotides: TGTGCCAGCAGTCGGGAAGATACGCAGTATTTT. Its protein product is CASSREDTQYF.

This clone has at least ten counts. The chain links TRBV7-8 to TRBJ2-7; 7 positions agree with TRBD1. With V trimmed by 5 bases and J by 4 bases, 14 bases remained unmatched. Per the germline V gene, CDR1 is SGHVS and CDR2 is FQNEAQ. The CDR3 has 16 residues. The CDR3 coding sequence is TGTGCCAGCAGCCAACGGGACAGCTCTTTAACGTACGAGCAGTACTTC. Its translation is CASSQRDSSLTYEQYF.

The chain couples TRBV6-6 to TRBJ1-1; D uncertain. The V end lost 4 bases, the J end lost 0 bases, and 12 bases lay between the germline ends. The germline CDR1 and CDR2 sequences are MNHNY and SVGAGI (reference sequence). The CDR3 length is 15 residues. This CDR3 reads CASSSMELLNTEAFF. CDR3 nucleotides: TGTGCCAGCAGTTCGATGGAGCTTTTGAACACTGAAGCTTTCTTT.

This clone was seen more than once but under ten times. The same CDR3 can be traced to other DNA sequences in this sample. V is TRBV19 and J is TRBJ1-1; possible D gene TRBD1, 5 bases. Germline V gene sequence: CDR1 LNHDA, CDR2 SQIVND (reference sequence). The CDR3 is 14 residues long. V was trimmed by 3 bases and J by 5 bases, leaving 13 bases between them. The DNA of the CDR3 is TGTGCCAGTAGTATTACAGGAGGAGGGACTGAAGCTTTCTTT. Translation gives CASSITGGGTEAFF. Combining the CDR3 with reference TRBV19 and TRBJ1-1 gives the whole variable domain DGGITQSPKYLFRKEGQNVTLSCEQNLNHDAMYWYRQDPGQGLRLIYYSQIVNDFQKGDIAEGYSVSREKKESFPLTVTSAQKNPTAFYLCASSITGGGTEAFFGQGTRLTVV.

The chain recombines TRBV3-1 (or the pseudogene TRBV3-2) with TRBJ1-1, with a weak D call TRBD1 (5 bases). CDR1 and CDR2 (germline): LGHDT, YNNKEL (reference sequence). Trimming cost V 0 bases and J 5 bases, with 10 bases left between them. The length of the CDR3 is 14 residues. CDR3 sequence reads: CASSQDRVKTEAFF. CDR3 in DNA: TGTGCCAGCAGCCAAGACAGGGTAAAAACTGAAGCTTTCTTT.

The rearrangement links TRBV19 to TRBJ1-1; possible D gene TRBD1, 6 bases. V was pared by 6 bases and J by 1 base, with 15 bases between. The germline V gene encodes CDR1 LNHDA and CDR2 SQIVND (reference sequence). CDR3 length: 15 residues. This CDR3 reads CASREDGRGNTEAFF. The CDR3 nucleotides read TGTGCCAGTAGGGAGGACGGCAGGGGGAACACTGAAGCTTTCTTT.

The V call is TRBV18, the J call TRBJ1-2, with 12 bases matching TRBD1. J gave up 8 bases and V 3 bases, and 7 bases lay outside the gene matches. The CDR3 length is 15 residues. Germline CDR1 and CDR2: KGHSH and LQKENI. CDR3 in DNA: TGTGCCAGCTCACCCCCGGGACAGGGGGCACGAGGCTACACCTTC. Translation: CASSPPGQGARGYTF. The complete variable domain, with remaining parts taken from reference TRBV18 and TRBJ1-2, reads NAGVMQNPRHLVRRRGQEARLRCSPMKGHSHVYWYRQLPEEGLKFMVYLQKENIIDESGMPKERFSAEFPKEGPSILRIQQVVRGDSAAYFCASSPPGQGARGYTFGSGTRLTVV.

J is TRBJ1-1 and V is TRBV9; no definite D call. V was trimmed by 0 bases and J by 1 base, leaving 4 bases between them. There are 13 residues in the CDR3. Germline V gives CDR1 SGDLS, CDR2 YYNGEE. CDR3 bases: TGTGCCAGCAGCGTAGACGGGAACACTGAAGCTTTCTTT. Its translation is CASSVDGNTEAFF.

This chain's CDR3 is CAISPGLAGSNEQFF. CDR3 coding DNA: TGTGCCATCAGCCCCGGACTAGCGGGCAGCAATGAGCAGTTCTTC. The chain uses TRBV10-3 and TRBJ2-1; 11 nucleotides match TRBD2. Germline assignment: CDR1 ENHRY and CDR2 SYGVKD. The CDR3 is 15 amino acids. V lost 6 bases and J lost 6; bases outside the gene matches: 7.

This clone came up a few times. The chain is built from TRBV2 and TRBJ1-1; the D is unclear. The V gene lost 10 bases and the J gene lost 4 bases, with 13 bases spanning the gap. Germline V gene data show CDR1 as SNHLY and CDR2 as FYNNEI. There are 12 residues in the CDR3. This CDR3 is CATQQKATEAFF. DNA for the CDR3: TGTGCCACCCAACAGAAGGCCACTGAAGCTTTCTTT.

This chain links TRBV2 with TRBJ1-5, with a weak D call TRBD1 (5 bases). Trimming took 2 bases from V and 7 from J, leaving 18 bases between them. In germline, CDR1 is SNHLY, CDR2 FYNNEI. The CDR3 contains 16 residues. CDR3 bases: TGTGCCAGCAGTGAACGGGACTCCCGGCCGAGGCAGCCCCAGCATTTT. Its protein product is CASSERDSRPRQPQHF.

V and J are TRBV14 and TRBJ1-1; D is uncertain. Germline V gives CDR1 SGHDN, CDR2 FVKESK. V shed 5 bases and J shed 3 bases, with 10 bases lying between them. This CDR3 is 13 amino acids long. CDR3 amino acids: CASSAQAYTEAFF. The CDR3 DNA follows: TGTGCCAGCAGCGCCCAGGCATACACTGAAGCTTTCTTT.

This chain uses TRBV7-9 with TRBJ2-2; the match to TRBD1 covers 7 bases. V was clipped by 8 bases and J by 7 bases; unmatched bases: 10. The germline CDR1 and CDR2 sequences are SEHNR and FQNEAQ (reference sequence). The CDR3 loop spans 14 amino acids. In DNA form, the CDR3 reads TGTGCCAGCGCTCCGAGCAGGGGGTACGGGGAGCTGTTTTTT. Its translation is CASAPSRGYGELFF.

The rearrangement links TRBV19 to TRBJ1-5, with 8 bases that match TRBD1. CDR3 size: 14 residues. Germline V gives CDR1 LNHDA, CDR2 SQIVND (reference sequence). Trimming took 8 bases from V and 0 from J; bases not matched to a gene: 3. The CDR3: CASSDRGSNQPQHF. For the CDR3, the DNA is TGTGCCAGTTCCGACAGGGGTAGCAATCAGCCCCAGCATTTT.

The V and J genes are TRBV4-2 and TRBJ1-6, with D perhaps TRBD1 (6 bases). Trimming cost V 0 bases and J 10 bases, with 13 bases left between them. The CDR3 sequence is 15 residues long. CDR1 LGHNA and CDR2 YNFKEQ come from the germline V gene. This CDR3 reads CASSQDLGQTSPLHF. CDR3 nucleotides: TGTGCCAGCAGCCAAGATCTAGGACAGACCTCACCCCTCCACTTT.

This clone was seen a handful of times. The chain recombines TRBV7-9 with TRBJ1-3; the D is unclear. Germline V gives CDR1 SEHNR, CDR2 FQNEAQ (reference sequence). CDR3 length: 12 residues. The V gene lost 3 bases and the J gene lost 7 bases, with 7 bases spanning the gap. CDR3 loop: CASSFEFNTIYF. CDR3 DNA: TGTGCCAGCAGCTTCGAGTTCAACACCATATATTTT.

The gene calls are TRBV29-1 and TRBJ2-2; D remains unclear. The CDR3 consists of 12 residues. The V gene lost 4 bases and the J gene lost 5 bases, with 8 bases spanning the gap. Germline V CDR1 and CDR2: SQVTM, ANQGSEA. CDR3 DNA: TGCAGCGTTGCACATACAACCGGGGAGCTGTTTTTT. It encodes CSVAHTTGELFF.

This clone was counted between two and nine times. V is TRBV6-5 and J is TRBJ2-7; possibly TRBD1 for D (6 bases). The V end lost 7 bases, the J end lost 3 bases, and 13 bases lay between the germline ends. The CDR3 has 13 amino acids. The V gene's germline CDR1 is MNHEY and CDR2 SVGAGI. The CDR3 region is CASKEDSRYEQYF. The DNA of the CDR3 is TGTGCCAGCAAAGAGGACAGCCGCTACGAGCAGTACTTC.

V gene TRBV4-1 combines with J gene TRBJ2-3; D is possibly TRBD1 (5 bases). This CDR3 has 16 amino acids. CDR1 is MGHRA, CDR2 YSYEKL, per germline. V was shortened by 0 bases and J by 0 bases, with 10 bases between the two germline ends. The CDR3 protein is CASSQDSGSSTDTQYF. CDR3 in DNA: TGCGCCAGCAGCCAAGATTCAGGGTCTAGCACAGATACGCAGTATTTT.